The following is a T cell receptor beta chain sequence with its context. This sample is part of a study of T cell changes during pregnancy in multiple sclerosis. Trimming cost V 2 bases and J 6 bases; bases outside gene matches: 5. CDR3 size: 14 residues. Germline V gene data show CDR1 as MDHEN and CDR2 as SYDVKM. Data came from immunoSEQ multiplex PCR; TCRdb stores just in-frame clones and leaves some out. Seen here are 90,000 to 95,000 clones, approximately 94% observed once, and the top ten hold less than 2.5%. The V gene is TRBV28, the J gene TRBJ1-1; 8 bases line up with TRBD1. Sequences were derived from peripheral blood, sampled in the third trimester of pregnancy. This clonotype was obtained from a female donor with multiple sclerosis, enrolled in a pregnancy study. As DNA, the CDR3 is TGTGCCAGCAGTTTAGGATACAGGGGGGCTGAAGCTTTCTTT. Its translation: CASSLGYRGAEAFF.